Listed below are T cell receptor beta chains from one sample, sequenced in a study of blood T cell repertoires in COVID-19. Sequencing was performed with immunoSEQ multiplex PCR; in TCRdb, only in-frame clones are kept and a portion is missing. Of roughly 170,000 clones in the sample, around 87% were seen once. Sequenced sample: peripheral blood. The receptor source for this set is a young woman who had recovered from COVID-19. CDR3s leave out the opening cysteine and the closing phenylalanine or tryptophan. D genes are given only for firm matches.

CDR3	V	D	J
ASSQVAARAGGANNEQF	TRBV14	TRBD2	TRBJ2-1
ASSYDGLYEQY	TRBV4-1	NA	TRBJ2-7
ASSSTGGTMGF	TRBV11-2	TRBD2	TRBJ2-1
ASSSAARGEKLF	TRBV7-2	NA	TRBJ1-4
ASSQQRGFGYEQY	TRBV4-3	NA	TRBJ2-7
ASSFDYYGYT	TRBV7-8	NA	TRBJ1-2
ASSHPPGSGIYT	TRBV3-1/TRBV3-2	NA	TRBJ1-2
ASSRGPAGEVHEQF	TRBV5-1	NA	TRBJ2-1
ASGTGHQPQH	TRBV2	TRBD1	TRBJ1-5
ASSPDSVQETQY	TRBV5-4	NA	TRBJ2-5
ASSLENSRLEPQH	TRBV5-5	NA	TRBJ1-5
ASSKGQGRETQY	TRBV21-1	NA	TRBJ2-5